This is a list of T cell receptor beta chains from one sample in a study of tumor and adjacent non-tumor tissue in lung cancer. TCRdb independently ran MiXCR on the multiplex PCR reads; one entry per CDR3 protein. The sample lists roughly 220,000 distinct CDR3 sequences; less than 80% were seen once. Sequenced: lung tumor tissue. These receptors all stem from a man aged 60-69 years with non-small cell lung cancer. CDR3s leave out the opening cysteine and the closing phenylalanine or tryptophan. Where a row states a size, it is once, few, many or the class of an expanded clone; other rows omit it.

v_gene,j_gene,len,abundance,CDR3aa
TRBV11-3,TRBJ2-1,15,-,TSSLDRLAVVGNKQF
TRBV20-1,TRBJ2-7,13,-,SASGPGLADHEQY
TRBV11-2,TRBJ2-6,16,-,AISLPGLAGPGANVLT
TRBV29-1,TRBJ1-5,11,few,SSPYRGDQPQH
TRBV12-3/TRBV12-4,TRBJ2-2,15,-,ASSPPGLAGGNGELL
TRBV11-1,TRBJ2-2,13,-,ASSLEGHSTRELF
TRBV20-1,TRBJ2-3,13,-,SAEHGQLGTDTQY
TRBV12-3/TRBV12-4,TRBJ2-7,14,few,ASSLSSGSGMYEQY
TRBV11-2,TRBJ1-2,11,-,ASSLGQGYGCT
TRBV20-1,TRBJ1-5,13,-,NARDQQEDGQPKH
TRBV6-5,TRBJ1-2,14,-,ANSDPALTGSYGYT
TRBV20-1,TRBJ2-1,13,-,SAIIAGALYNEQF
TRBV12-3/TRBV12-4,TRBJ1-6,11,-,VNRVGANSPLH
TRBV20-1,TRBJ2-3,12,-,SSSSVSLTDMQY
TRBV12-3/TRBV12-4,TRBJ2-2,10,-,ASSRQIGELF
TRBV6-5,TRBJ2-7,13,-,ASSYRDRSSYEQY
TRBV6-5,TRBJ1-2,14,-,ASTLPSCGHGFGYT
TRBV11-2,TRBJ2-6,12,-,ASSPISGATALT
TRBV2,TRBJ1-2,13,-,ASRSQTGNNYGYT
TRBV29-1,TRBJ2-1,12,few,SVSTGYFHNEQF